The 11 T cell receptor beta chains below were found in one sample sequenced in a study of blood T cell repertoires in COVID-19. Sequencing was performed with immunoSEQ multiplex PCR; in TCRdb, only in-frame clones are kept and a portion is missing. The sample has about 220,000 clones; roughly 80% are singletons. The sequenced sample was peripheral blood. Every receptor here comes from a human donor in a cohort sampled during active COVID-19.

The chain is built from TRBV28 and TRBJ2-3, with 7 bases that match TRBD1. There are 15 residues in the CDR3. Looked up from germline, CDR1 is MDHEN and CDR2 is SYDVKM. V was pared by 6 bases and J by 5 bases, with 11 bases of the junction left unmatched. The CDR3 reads CASSTLKGARDTQYF. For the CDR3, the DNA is TGTGCCAGCAGCACCTTAAAGGGGGCCAGAGATACGCAGTATTTT.

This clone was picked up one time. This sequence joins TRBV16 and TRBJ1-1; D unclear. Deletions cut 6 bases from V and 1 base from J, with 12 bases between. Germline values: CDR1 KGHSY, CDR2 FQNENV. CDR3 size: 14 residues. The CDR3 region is CASSIYSGNTEAFF. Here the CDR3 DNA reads TGTGCCAGCAGTATTTACTCCGGGAACACTGAAGCTTTCTTT. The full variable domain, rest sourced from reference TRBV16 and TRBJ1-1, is GEEVAQTPKHLVRGEGQKAKLYCAPIKGHSYVFWYQQVLKNEFKFLISFQNENVFDETGMPKERFSAKCLPNSPCSLEIQATKLEDSAVYFCASSIYSGNTEAFFGQGTRLTVV.

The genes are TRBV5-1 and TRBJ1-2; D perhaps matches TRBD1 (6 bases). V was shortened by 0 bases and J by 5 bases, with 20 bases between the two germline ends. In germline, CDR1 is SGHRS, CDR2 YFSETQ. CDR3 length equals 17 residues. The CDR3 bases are TGCGCCAGCAGCTTGGAAGGGGGGGCCGGGACGGGATATGGCTACACCTTC. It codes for CASSLEGGAGTGYGYTF.

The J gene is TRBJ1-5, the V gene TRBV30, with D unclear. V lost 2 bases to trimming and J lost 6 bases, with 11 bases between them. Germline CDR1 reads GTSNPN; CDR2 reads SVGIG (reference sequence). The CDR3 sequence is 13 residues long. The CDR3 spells CAWSLGLGQPQHF. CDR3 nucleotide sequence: TGTGCCTGGAGTTTGGGCTTGGGTCAGCCCCAGCATTTT.

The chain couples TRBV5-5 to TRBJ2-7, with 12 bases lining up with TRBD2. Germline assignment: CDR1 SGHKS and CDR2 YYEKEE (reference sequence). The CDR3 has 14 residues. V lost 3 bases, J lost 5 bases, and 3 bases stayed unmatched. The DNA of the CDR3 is TGTGCCAGCAGCTCGACTAGCGGGAGTGACGAGCAGTACTTC. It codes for CASSSTSGSDEQYF. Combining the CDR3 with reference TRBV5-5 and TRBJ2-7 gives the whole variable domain DAGVTQSPTHLIKTRGQQVTLRCSPISGHKSVSWYQQVLGQGPQFIFQYYEKEERGRGNFPDRFSARQFPNYSSELNVNALLLGDSALYLCASSSTSGSDEQYFGPGTRLTVT.

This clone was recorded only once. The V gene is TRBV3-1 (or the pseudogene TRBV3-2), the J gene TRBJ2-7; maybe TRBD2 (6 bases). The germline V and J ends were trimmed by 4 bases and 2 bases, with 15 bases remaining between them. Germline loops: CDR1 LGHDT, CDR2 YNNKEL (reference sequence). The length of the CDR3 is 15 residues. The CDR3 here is CASSLSSARAYEQYF. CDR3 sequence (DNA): TGTGCCAGCAGCCTGTCTAGCGCGAGAGCCTACGAGCAGTACTTC.

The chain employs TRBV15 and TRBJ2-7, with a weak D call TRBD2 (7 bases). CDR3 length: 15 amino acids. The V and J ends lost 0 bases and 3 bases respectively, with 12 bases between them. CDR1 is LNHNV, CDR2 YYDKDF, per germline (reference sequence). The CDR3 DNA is TGTGCCACCAGCAGAGAACAGGGAGGGATCTACGAGCAGTACTTC. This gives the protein CATSREQGGIYEQYF.

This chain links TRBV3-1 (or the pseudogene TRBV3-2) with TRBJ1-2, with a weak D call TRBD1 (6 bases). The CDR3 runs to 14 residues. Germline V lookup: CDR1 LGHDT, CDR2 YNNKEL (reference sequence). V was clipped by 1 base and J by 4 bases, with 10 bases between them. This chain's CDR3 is CASSQGGLVYGYTF. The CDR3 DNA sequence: TGTGCCAGCAGCCAAGGGGGGCTGGTCTATGGCTACACCTTC.

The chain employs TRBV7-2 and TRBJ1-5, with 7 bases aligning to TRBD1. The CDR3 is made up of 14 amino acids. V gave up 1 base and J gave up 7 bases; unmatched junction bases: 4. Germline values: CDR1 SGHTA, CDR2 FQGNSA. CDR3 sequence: CASSLGQGGQPQHF. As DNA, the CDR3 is TGTGCCAGCAGCTTAGGACAGGGTGGACAGCCCCAGCATTTT. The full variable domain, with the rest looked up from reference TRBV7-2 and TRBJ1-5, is GAGVSQSPSNKVTEKGKDVELRCDPISGHTALYWYRQSLGQGLEFLIYFQGNSAPDKSGLPSDRFSAERTGGSVSTLTIQRTQQEDSAVYLCASSLGQGGQPQHFGDGTRLSIL.

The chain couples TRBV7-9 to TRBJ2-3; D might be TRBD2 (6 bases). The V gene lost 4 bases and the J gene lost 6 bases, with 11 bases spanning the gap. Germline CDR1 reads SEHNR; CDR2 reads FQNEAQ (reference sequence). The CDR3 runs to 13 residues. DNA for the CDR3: TGTGCCAGCAGCTCTAGCGAGGGGGATACGCAGTATTTT. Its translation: CASSSSEGDTQYF.

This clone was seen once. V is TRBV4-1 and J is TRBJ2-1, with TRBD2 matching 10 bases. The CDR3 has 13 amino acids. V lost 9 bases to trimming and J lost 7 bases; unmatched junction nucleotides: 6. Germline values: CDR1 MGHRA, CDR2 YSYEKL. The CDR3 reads CARVSGRWNEQFF. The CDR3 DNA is TGCGCCAGAGTTAGCGGGAGGTGGAATGAGCAGTTCTTC.